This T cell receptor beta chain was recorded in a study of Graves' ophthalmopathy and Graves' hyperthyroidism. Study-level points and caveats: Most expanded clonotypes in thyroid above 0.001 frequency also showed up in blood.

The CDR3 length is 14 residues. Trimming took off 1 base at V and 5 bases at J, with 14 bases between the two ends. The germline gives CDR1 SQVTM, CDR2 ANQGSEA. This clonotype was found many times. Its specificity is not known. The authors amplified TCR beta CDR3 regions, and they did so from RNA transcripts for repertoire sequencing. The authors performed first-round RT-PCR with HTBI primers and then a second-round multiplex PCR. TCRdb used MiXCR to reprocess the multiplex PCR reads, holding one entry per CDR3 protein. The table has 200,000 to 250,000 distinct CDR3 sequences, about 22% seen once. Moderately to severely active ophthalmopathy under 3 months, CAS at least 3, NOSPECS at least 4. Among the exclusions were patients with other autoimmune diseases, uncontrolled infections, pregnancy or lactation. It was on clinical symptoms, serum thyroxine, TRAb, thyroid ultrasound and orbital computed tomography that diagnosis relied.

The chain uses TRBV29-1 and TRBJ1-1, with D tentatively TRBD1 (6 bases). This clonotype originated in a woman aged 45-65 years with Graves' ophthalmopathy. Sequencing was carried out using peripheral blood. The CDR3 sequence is CSVEGGGRETEAFF. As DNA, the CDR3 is TGCAGCGTTGAAGGGGGGGGCAGGGAGACTGAAGCTTTCTTT. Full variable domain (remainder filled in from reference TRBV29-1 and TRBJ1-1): SAVISQKPSRDICQRGTSLTIQCQVDSQVTMMFWYRQQPGQSLTLIATANQGSEATYESGFVIDKFPISRPNLTFSTLTVSNMSPEDSSIYLCSVEGGGRETEAFFGQGTRLTVV.